Following are 7 T cell receptor beta chains from one sample sequenced in a study of CD8+ T cells in alopecia areata. RNA extraction was followed by reverse transcription into cDNA, which acted as the sequencing template. TCRdb keeps only in-frame clones here, not all; method: immunoSEQ multiplex PCR. The data contain under 350,000 clones, 58% of them singletons. Treatment given: oral pan-JAK inhibitor, 5-10 mg twice daily. The sequencing used CD4+ T cells sorted from blood, collected at week 24, from a patient treated with tofacitinib. Source of these receptors: a human donor with alopecia areata.

The chain recombines TRBV9 with TRBJ2-7, with 8 bases matching TRBD1. Germline CDR1 SGDLS, CDR2 YYNGEE. After removal of 1 base from V and 2 bases from J, the junction contained 2 bases not matched to a gene. This CDR3 is 14 amino acids long. CDR3 sequence: CASSVRQGPYEQYF. CDR3 bases: TGTGCCAGCAGCGTAAGACAGGGGCCCTACGAGCAGTACTTC. Full variable domain (remainder filled in from reference TRBV9 and TRBJ2-7): DSGVTQTPKHLITATGQRVTLRCSPRSGDLSVYWYQQSLDQGLQFLIQYYNGEERAKGNILERFSAQQFPDLHSELNLSSLELGDSALYFCASSVRQGPYEQYFGPGTRLTVT.

This clone was seen more than once but under ten times. The V gene is TRBV30, the J gene TRBJ1-1; weak D call: TRBD1 (6 bases). The V and J ends lost 1 base and 8 bases respectively, with 11 bases between them. The CDR3 is 12 residues long. CDR1 is GTSNPN and CDR2 is SVGIG in the germline V gene (reference sequence). CDR3 coding DNA: TGTGCCTGGAGTGATCGGACAGCAGAAGCTTTCTTT. Translating it yields CAWSDRTAEAFF.

The chain is built from TRBV28 and TRBJ2-1, with D unresolved. V was pared by 6 bases and J by 7 bases, with 10 bases between. The germline V gene encodes CDR1 MDHEN and CDR2 SYDVKM. This CDR3 comprises 12 residues. In DNA, the CDR3 is TGTGCCAGCAGCCGAGTGGGTAATGAGCAGTTCTTC. Residues: CASSRVGNEQFF.

The chain employs TRBV5-1 and TRBJ2-6; D may be TRBD2 (5 bases). This CDR3 is 16 amino acids long. Germline V gives CDR1 SGHRS, CDR2 YFSETQ. V lost 0 bases and J 0 bases, leaving 7 bases between the germline ends. The CDR3 coding sequence is TGCGCCAGCAGCTTGGTCGGGAACTCTGGGGCCAACGTCCTGACTTTC. Protein product: CASSLVGNSGANVLTF. Filled out from reference TRBV5-1 and TRBJ2-6, the complete variable domain reads KAGVTQTPRYLIKTRGQQVTLSCSPISGHRSVSWYQQTPGQGLQFLFEYFSETQRNKGNFPGRFSGRQFSNSRSEMNVSTLELGDSALYLCASSLVGNSGANVLTFGAGSRLTVL.

This clone turned up a few times. V usage is TRBV7-9 and J usage is TRBJ2-3; 8 bases line up with TRBD1. CDR1 is SEHNR, CDR2 FQNEAQ, per germline (reference sequence). The V segment lost 3 bases and the J segment 0 bases; nucleotides outside the gene matches: 2. The CDR3 length is 15 residues. In DNA form, the CDR3 reads TGTGCCAGCAGCTTTGGACAGGGCAGCACAGATACGCAGTATTTT. Residues: CASSFGQGSTDTQYF.

The CDR3 sequence: CASSVGAGRAEAFF. CDR3 sequence (DNA): TGTGCCAGCAGCGTAGGGGCCGGGAGGGCTGAAGCTTTCTTT. V gene TRBV9 combines with J gene TRBJ1-1; D remains ambiguous. The CDR3 runs to 14 residues. The ends were cut back, 0 bases at V and 6 bases at J, with 12 bases in the middle. Germline CDR1 and CDR2: SGDLS and YYNGEE.

The chain carries TRBV6-1 and TRBJ2-3, with 9 positions matching TRBD1. CDR1 is MNHNS, CDR2 SASEGT, per germline. The CDR3 length is 15 residues. J lost 5 bases, V lost 1 base, and 4 bases had no gene match. This chain's CDR3 is CASSEEQGAVDTQYF. The CDR3 DNA follows: TGTGCCAGCAGTGAAGAACAGGGGGCCGTAGATACGCAGTATTTT.